The 21 T cell receptor beta chains presented below share a single source sample, sequenced in a study of beta chain features in type 1 diabetes. The entirety of the isolated RNA underwent reverse transcription, so expressed TCRB transcripts were sequenced. Method: immunoSEQ multiplex PCR; TCRdb's copy keeps in-frame clones and lacks some. The sample has 350,000 to 450,000 clones, roughly 16% seen once. The sequencing input was naive CD4+ T cells from blood. The receptor source for this set is a young woman in good health.

The V gene is TRBV5-6, the J gene TRBJ1-2; D remains ambiguous. Per the germline V gene, CDR1 is SGHDT and CDR2 is YYEEEE. V was cut by 6 bases and J by 1 base, with 13 bases left in between. The CDR3 length is 14 residues. The CDR3 reads CASTPGHYNYGYTF. CDR3 in DNA: TGTGCCAGCACCCCGGGTCACTATAACTATGGCTACACCTTC.

A few counts support this clone. V gene TRBV7-3 combines with J gene TRBJ2-1; 8 nucleotides line up with TRBD2. CDR3 length: 16 residues. Germline V gene data show CDR1 as SGHTA and CDR2 as FQGTGA. The V and J ends lost 5 bases and 4 bases, in that order; junction bases with no gene match: 10. The CDR3 loop reads CASSPLYLAGYNEQFF. The CDR3 DNA follows: TGTGCCAGCAGCCCCCTGTACCTAGCGGGTTACAATGAGCAGTTCTTC.

This clone turned up a few times. This same CDR3 is encoded by further DNA sequences in the sample. V usage is TRBV30 and J usage is TRBJ2-3, with D perhaps matching TRBD1 (5 bases). Germline CDR1 reads GTSNPN; CDR2 reads SVGIG (reference sequence). V lost 5 bases and J lost 1, with 13 bases in between. CDR3 length: 14 residues. CDR3 nucleotides: TGTGCCTGGTCCTGGGGCCAGGGCACAGATACGCAGTATTTT. It codes for CAWSWGQGTDTQYF.

V gene TRBV7-2 combines with J gene TRBJ2-1; 11 bases agree with TRBD2. V lost 5 bases and J lost 9; bases outside the gene matches: 9. Germline CDR1 reads SGHTA; CDR2 reads FQGNSA. CDR3 length equals 15 residues. CDR3 sequence: CASSDTSGSRGEQFF. CDR3 DNA sequence: TGTGCCAGCAGCGACACTAGCGGGAGTAGGGGTGAGCAGTTCTTC. Using reference TRBV7-2 and TRBJ2-1 for the parts outside the CDR3, the full variable domain is GAGVSQSPSNKVTEKGKDVELRCDPISGHTALYWYRQSLGQGLEFLIYFQGNSAPDKSGLPSDRFSAERTGGSVSTLTIQRTQQEDSAVYLCASSDTSGSRGEQFFGPGTRLTVL.

The chain couples TRBV9 to TRBJ2-1; D might be TRBD2 (6 bases). V lost 0 bases and J 0 bases, leaving 16 bases between the germline ends. Germline V gene data show CDR1 as SGDLS and CDR2 as YYNGEE. The CDR3 contains 18 residues. CDR3 residues: CASSVDGTPLSSYNEQFF. The CDR3 DNA sequence: TGTGCCAGCAGCGTAGATGGGACTCCGCTAAGCTCCTACAATGAGCAGTTCTTC.

The rearrangement joins TRBV13 to TRBJ2-7, with D perhaps matching TRBD1 (5 bases). Germline-derived CDR1 and CDR2 are PRHDT and FYEKMQ (reference sequence). The CDR3 is 14 amino acids. Trimming stripped 5 bases from V and 0 bases from J, with 11 bases between. The CDR3 sequence: CASSLDRYSYEQYF. The DNA of the CDR3 is TGTGCCAGCAGCCTCGACAGATACTCCTACGAGCAGTACTTC.

This clone was counted a few times. This chain uses TRBV4-2 with TRBJ2-3; 11 bases line up with TRBD2. The trim removed 1 base at V and 3 bases at J, leaving 12 bases unmatched. Germline assignment: CDR1 LGHNA and CDR2 YNFKEQ. CDR3 length: 19 residues. CDR3 bases: TGTGCCAGCAGCCAAGCACTAGCGGGAGTCCTTGGGAGGACAGATACGCAGTATTTT. It specifies CASSQALAGVLGRTDTQYF.

This clone has more than one count but fewer than ten. The chain couples TRBV6-5 to TRBJ2-7; tentatively, D is TRBD1 (6 bases). Trimming took 3 bases from V and 1 from J, leaving 10 bases between them. Germline-derived CDR1 and CDR2 are MNHEY and SVGAGI. This CDR3 has 14 residues. The CDR3 nucleotides read TGTGCCAGCAGTTATCAGGGGTCGTCCTACGAGCAGTACTTC. Its translation is CASSYQGSSYEQYF.

There are a few counts of this clone. V gene TRBV5-1 combines with J gene TRBJ2-1; TRBD2 is a possible D gene (6 bases). CDR1 and CDR2 from the germline V gene are SGHRS and YFSETQ. The CDR3 runs to 19 residues. The V gene lost 2 bases and the J gene lost 3 bases, with 24 bases spanning the gap. The DNA of the CDR3 is TGCGCCAGCAGCTTCGTTGCGGGGCAGGGAGCCTTTATCTACAATGAGCAGTTCTTC. Its translation is CASSFVAGQGAFIYNEQFF.

The chain couples TRBV29-1 to TRBJ2-5; tentative D call: TRBD2 (6 bases). The CDR3 spans 16 residues. Germline values: CDR1 SQVTM, CDR2 ANQGSEA. Deletions cut 0 bases from V and 2 bases from J, with 16 bases between. This CDR3 is CSVEDLRRAAQETQYF. CDR3 DNA: TGCAGCGTTGAAGATCTTAGGAGGGCGGCACAAGAGACCCAGTACTTC.

This clone was detected a few times. This sequence joins TRBV9 and TRBJ2-2; D unclear. CDR1 and CDR2 (germline): SGDLS, YYNGEE. The CDR3 has 14 amino acids. The V gene lost 0 bases and the J gene lost 8 bases, with 11 bases spanning the gap. CDR3 sequence: CASSVGTGAGELFF. CDR3 bases: TGTGCCAGCAGCGTAGGAACTGGTGCGGGGGAGCTGTTTTTT. Full variable domain (missing parts from reference TRBV9 and TRBJ2-2): DSGVTQTPKHLITATGQRVTLRCSPRSGDLSVYWYQQSLDQGLQFLIQYYNGEERAKGNILERFSAQQFPDLHSELNLSSLELGDSALYFCASSVGTGAGELFFGEGSRLTVL.

The chain joins TRBV11-2 to TRBJ2-1, with D unresolved. Trimming removed 3 bases from V and 0 bases from J, with 12 bases in between. This CDR3 region has 16 residues. The V gene's germline CDR1 is SGHAT and CDR2 FQNNGV. The CDR3 loop is CASSFIYSSSYNEQFF. CDR3 nucleotides: TGTGCCAGCAGCTTCATTTATTCCAGCTCCTACAATGAGCAGTTCTTC.

V and J are TRBV5-1 and TRBJ2-5, with 7 bases identical to TRBD2. V was clipped by 4 bases and J by 3 bases; unmatched bases: 9. This CDR3 is 15 amino acids long. CDR1 is SGHRS and CDR2 is YFSETQ in the germline V gene. The CDR3: CASSLPGGSEETQYF. The CDR3 DNA reads TGCGCCAGCAGCCTCCCGGGCGGGAGTGAAGAGACCCAGTACTTC.

This clone was detected a few times. The CDR3 region is CASSTLAGGFEQYF. CDR3 in DNA: TGTGCCAGCAGCACCCTGGCTGGGGGGTTCGAGCAGTACTTC. This chain connects TRBV28 to TRBJ2-7; the D gene is possibly TRBD2 (6 bases). Germline CDR1 is MDHEN and CDR2 is SYDVKM. Trimming took off 6 bases at V and 6 bases at J, with 18 bases between the two ends. CDR3 length equals 14 residues.

This clone was observed a few times. The chain has TRBV29-1 and TRBJ2-7, with D maybe TRBD1 (6 bases). Between the trimmed V and J ends, which lost 2 bases and 5 bases, there was a span of 19 bases. The CDR3 sequence is 15 residues long. The germline CDR1 and CDR2 sequences are SQVTM and ANQGSEA. The CDR3, as DNA: TGCAGCGTTGAAAGGTCGAGGGGGAGAAGGAACGAGCAGTACTTC. This translates into CSVERSRGRRNEQYF.

This clone turned up a few times. V usage is TRBV10-3 and J usage is TRBJ2-3; perhaps TRBD2 as D (5 bases). The CDR3 extends over 13 amino acids. V lost 4 bases, J lost 1 base, and 6 bases lay in between. CDR1 ENHRY and CDR2 SYGVKD come from the germline V gene. This CDR3 is CAISARGTDTQYF. DNA for the CDR3: TGTGCCATCAGTGCGAGGGGCACAGATACGCAGTATTTT.

A few counts support this clone. The chain uses TRBV18 and TRBJ2-3, with 7 positions matching TRBD2. This CDR3 region has 16 residues. The J segment lost 6 bases and the V segment lost 6 bases, leaving 15 bases of the junction unmatched. Per germline, CDR1 KGHSH and CDR2 LQKENI. The CDR3 here is CASSPSVGGPKDTQYF. The DNA for the CDR3 is TGTGCCAGCTCCCCCAGCGTGGGAGGGCCTAAGGATACGCAGTATTTT.

This clone was observed a few times. The chain links TRBV5-4 to TRBJ2-5; 12 nucleotides line up with TRBD2. Germline values: CDR1 SGHNT, CDR2 YYREEE (reference sequence). J gave up 5 bases and V 4 bases, and 6 bases lay outside the gene matches. The CDR3 covers 15 residues. In DNA, the CDR3 is TGTGCCAGCAGCGGGACTAGCGGGCGAGGGGAGACCCAGTACTTC. Translation: CASSGTSGRGETQYF. The whole variable domain, remainder taken from reference TRBV5-4 and TRBJ2-5, is ETGVTQSPTHLIKTRGQQVTLRCSSQSGHNTVSWYQQALGQGPQFIFQYYREEENGRGNFPPRFSGLQFPNYSSELNVNALELDDSALYLCASSGTSGRGETQYFGPGTRLLVL.

A few counts support this clone. This chain joins TRBV19 and TRBJ2-2, with 7 positions matching TRBD1. The germline CDR1 and CDR2 sequences are LNHDA and SQIVND (reference sequence). Trimming took 4 bases from V and 7 from J; bases not matched to a gene: 3. This CDR3 comprises 13 residues. CDR3 DNA: TGTGCCAGTAGTAGTGGACAGGACGGGGAGCTGTTTTTT. Its protein product is CASSSGQDGELFF.

This clone was seen more than once but under ten times. This sample includes further DNA sequences coding for the same CDR3. This rearrangement joins TRBV7-9 to TRBJ2-7; TRBD2 matches 7 bases. CDR1 is SEHNR and CDR2 is FQNEAQ in the germline V gene (reference sequence). This CDR3 spans 14 amino acids. Trimming took 1 base from V and 0 from J; bases not matched to a gene: 0. As DNA, the CDR3 is TGTGCCAGCAGCTTAGGCGGGGGCTCCTACGAGCAGTACTTC. Translating gives CASSLGGGSYEQYF.

This clone has only a few counts. The chain has TRBV30 and TRBJ1-1; 7 bases match TRBD1. The CDR3 extends over 15 amino acids. Germline V gives CDR1 GTSNPN, CDR2 SVGIG (reference sequence). After removal of 4 bases from V and 11 bases from J, the junction contained 19 bases not matched to a gene. The CDR3 protein is CAWTPPGRGELRAFF. CDR3 bases: TGTGCCTGGACCCCCCCCGGCAGGGGGGAACTTCGGGCTTTCTTT.